The rows below give T cell receptor beta chains drawn from one sample of a study of T cells in Graves' hyperthyroidism and ophthalmopathy. From the multiplex PCR reads, TCRdb called clonotypes with MiXCR, one entry per CDR3 protein. Among 500,000 to 700,000 distinct CDR3 sequences listed, over 15% were seen once. The sequenced material came from blood. The receptors come from a young woman with Graves' hyperthyroidism. CDR3s include the opening cysteine and the closing phenylalanine or tryptophan. The order of the fields is J gene, clone size, D gene, V gene, CDR3 DNA, CDR3 protein. A D gene is named only where the DNA matches it firmly. Only some rows state a clone size, as once, few, many or a class for expanded clones.

>TRBJ1-6|once|-|TRBV5-1
TGCGCCAGCAGCTCTGAAACACCTTATAATTCACCCCTCCACTTT
CASSSETPYNSPLHF
>TRBJ1-2|many|-|TRBV7-9
TGTGCCAGCAGTCCCTTCGAAACGGGGGGCTACACCTTC
CASSPFETGGYTF
>TRBJ1-3|many|-|TRBV11-2
TGTGCCAGCAGCTTAGCTGGGAGGGGCGCGGGAAACACCATATATTTT
CASSLAGRGAGNTIYF
>TRBJ1-4|-|-|TRBV19
TGTGCCAGTAGTATCCGACGGGCAACTAATGAAAAACTGTTTTTT
CASSIRRATNEKLFF
>TRBJ1-1|many|-|TRBV12-3/TRBV12-4
TGTGCCAGCAGTTTTCAGGTCAGAAACACTGAAGCTTTCTTT
CASSFQVRNTEAFF
>TRBJ2-5|-|TRBD2|TRBV12-3/TRBV12-4
TGTGCCAGCACCCCCCGGGCGGGGGTGGGAGAGACCCAGTACTTC
CASTPRAGVGETQYF
>TRBJ2-5|-|TRBD2|TRBV20-1
TGCAGTGCTAGAGATCGGACTAGCGGGAGGGGCCCCCAAGAGACCCAGTACTTC
CSARDRTSGRGPQETQYF
>TRBJ2-7|few|-|TRBV12-3/TRBV12-4
TGTGCCAGCGCCCTTAGTATCTCCTACGAGCAGTACTTC
CASALSISYEQYF
>TRBJ2-4|-|-|TRBV28
TGTGCCAGCAGTTCACCGGGCCCTACGACAAACATTCAGTACTTC
CASSSPGPTTNIQYF
>TRBJ2-2|many|-|TRBV7-8
TGTGCCAGCAGCTTGCGGGGCAGCACCGGGGAGCTGTTTTTT
CASSLRGSTGELFF
>TRBJ2-1|many|-|TRBV12-3/TRBV12-4
TGTGCCAGCACCGTGGGGGGGGCCGCCTCCTACAATGAGCAGTTCTTC
CASTVGGAASYNEQFF
>TRBJ2-7|many|TRBD1|TRBV13
TGTGCCAGCAGCCCGCGCGGGACAGGGATCTACGAGCAGTACTTC
CASSPRGTGIYEQYF
>TRBJ2-7|few|-|TRBV6-1
TGTGCCAGCAGACTTAGAGGAGGCAGGCTCTACGAGCAGTACTTC
CASRLRGGRLYEQYF
>TRBJ1-1|few|-|TRBV11-2
TGTGCCAGCAGTTCCGTTTGGGGGGCGGGAGTGAACACTGAAGCTTTCTTT
CASSSVWGAGVNTEAFF
>TRBJ2-7|few|-|TRBV7-2
TGTGCCAGCAGCTTAGGTGGCTATCCATCCTACGAGCAGTACTTC
CASSLGGYPSYEQYF
>TRBJ2-3|many|-|TRBV12-3/TRBV12-4
TGTGCCGCGGGGGCGGGGGCCTGCACAGATACGCAGTATTTT
CAAGAGACTDTQYF
>TRBJ2-3|many|-|TRBV7-2
TGTGCCAGCAGCTTCTATTTTGGGGGAGGAATCGGCACAGATACGCAGTATTTT
CASSFYFGGGIGTDTQYF
>TRBJ2-5|many|TRBD2|TRBV20-1
TGCAGTGTGAAGCGGGGGGGCCGAGAGACCCAGTACTTC
CSVKRGGRETQYF
>TRBJ2-3|few|TRBD2|TRBV6-2/TRBV6-3
TGTGCCAGCAGTCGACTAGCGGGGGGTGGAGATACGCAGTATTTT
CASSRLAGGGDTQYF
>TRBJ2-7|many|TRBD1|TRBV28
TGTGCCAGCAGTTTGCTCACAGGGGGCCCTTACGAGCAGTACTTC
CASSLLTGGPYEQYF
>TRBJ1-2|-|TRBD1|TRBV20-1
TGCAGTGCTACCGGGGGACAGGGGGATGGCTACACCTTC
CSATGGQGDGYTF
>TRBJ2-1|many|TRBD2|TRBV7-6
TGTGCCAGCAGCTTAGCTCCTAGCGGTGGCGGCTTTTACAATGAGCAGTTCTTC
CASSLAPSGGGFYNEQFF
>TRBJ2-7|-|-|TRBV29-1
TGCAGCGTTGAAGATGGCACTAGAGAGCAGTACTTC
CSVEDGTREQYF
>TRBJ1-1|-|-|TRBV3-1
TGTGCCAGCAGGAAATCCGTGGGGAACACTGAAGATTTCTTT
CASRKSVGNTEDFF
>TRBJ2-2|-|TRBD2|TRBV10-3
TGTGCCATCGGCGGGACTAGCGGGATTGACGGGGAGCTGTTTTTT
CAIGGTSGIDGELFF
>TRBJ2-7|-|TRBD1|TRBV20-1
TGCAGTGCTCTAGGACAGGGGGCCAACGAGCAGTACTTC
CSALGQGANEQYF
>TRBJ1-5|many|-|TRBV28
TGTGCCAGCAAGGACCCGGGGGGCAATCAGCCCCAGCATTTT
CASKDPGGNQPQHF
>TRBJ2-2|-|-|TRBV6-5
TGTGCCAGCAGTTACTTGGCGGGAACGAACACCGGGGAGCTGTTTTTT
CASSYLAGTNTGELFF
>TRBJ2-5|-|TRBD2|TRBV5-1
TGCGCCAGCAGCCTCGGGGGGAGCGGGAGTGGAGAGACCCAGTACTTC
CASSLGGSGSGETQYF
>TRBJ1-2|few|-|TRBV4-1
TGCGCCAGCAGCCAAGCCCGGGATAACTATGGCTACACCTTC
CASSQARDNYGYTF
>TRBJ2-2|few|-|TRBV12-3/TRBV12-4
TGTGCCAGCAGTTTAAGGGAGGAGCTGTTTTTT
CASSLREELFF
>TRBJ1-1|-|TRBD1|TRBV7-2
TGTGCCAGCAGTGGACAGGGAAGAAAGGGGACTGAAGCTTTCTTT
CASSGQGRKGTEAFF
>TRBJ2-7|-|TRBD1|TRBV5-1
TGCGCCAGCCGGCAGGGACAGGGAGAAATCTACGAGCAGTACTTC
CASRQGQGEIYEQYF
>TRBJ1-5|many|-|TRBV5-1
TGCGCCAGCAGCCCCGACACCAACTTTAGGCCCCAGCATTTT
CASSPDTNFRPQHF
>TRBJ1-1|few|-|TRBV5-1
TGCGCCAGCAGCTTGGGGGTGGGGAACACTGAAGCTTTCTTT
CASSLGVGNTEAFF
>TRBJ2-7|-|-|TRBV15
TGTGCCACCAGCAGAGATAGGACCTACGAGCAGTACTTC
CATSRDRTYEQYF
>TRBJ2-5|many|-|TRBV30
TGTGCCTGGAGTGAGACCGGCTGGGGGACCCAGTACTTC
CAWSETGWGTQYF
>TRBJ1-4|-|TRBD1|TRBV2
TGTGCCAGCAGACCGGGACAGGGAATTGAAAAACTGTTTTTT
CASRPGQGIEKLFF
>TRBJ2-7|-|-|TRBV3-1
TGTGCCAGCAGCTCCCCGATAGGAGTGGAGGTCGCAGACGAGCAGTACTTC
CASSSPIGVEVADEQYF
>TRBJ2-2|few|TRBD2|TRBV7-3
TGTGCCAGCAGACGGCGGGGGGTATCCGGGGAGCTGTTTTTT
CASRRRGVSGELFF
>TRBJ2-3|many|TRBD2|TRBV12-3/TRBV12-4
TGTGCCAGTCAGACTAGCGGTGGCACAGATACGCAGTATTTT
CASQTSGGTDTQYF
>TRBJ2-5|many|TRBD1|TRBV7-2
TGTGCCAGCAGCGGATCGGAACAGGGGCCACACCGGTACCAAGAGACCCAGTACTTC
CASSGSEQGPHRYQETQYF
>TRBJ2-3|many|-|TRBV2
TGTGCCAGCAGAGTTGCAGATACGCAGTATTTT
CASRVADTQYF
>TRBJ2-2|few|-|TRBV10-3
TGTGCCATCAGGACAGAATTATACACCGGGGAGCTGTTTTTT
CAIRTELYTGELFF
>TRBJ1-6|many|TRBD1|TRBV30
TGTGCCTGCAGGGGACAGCATAATTCACCCCTCCACTTT
CACRGQHNSPLHF
>TRBJ2-7|many|TRBD1|TRBV12-3/TRBV12-4
TGTGCCAGCAGTTTGGGGACAGGGTTGAGCGAGCAGTACTTC
CASSLGTGLSEQYF